This record looks at one T cell receptor (beta chain) sequence and its context. These data come from a study of tumor-infiltrating lymphocytes in primary liver carcinoma. A constant-region primer primed TCR beta cDNA synthesis from 400 to 600 ng of total RNA. Investigators got TCR beta libraries out of three nested multiplex PCR rounds, done with slightly modified ARM-PCR. A C-beta reverse primer and TRBV1-TRBV30 forward primers served in each of the first two PCR rounds, at about 9 cycles apiece. A single record per CDR3 protein comes from TCRdb applying MiXCR to the multiplex PCR reads. Seen here are approximately 80,000 distinct CDR3 sequences, approximately 69% observed once, and the top ten hold approximately 26%. The V gene's germline CDR1 is MNHNS and CDR2 SASEGT. With 8 bases removed from V and 3 bases from J, the gap between germline ends came to 13 bases. This CDR3 is built from 13 residues.

Without any cell sorting, about 20-31 mg of bulk tissue yielded co-extracted RNA and DNA. The receptor's source is a man aged 40-50 years with primary liver carcinoma and hepatitis B virus infection. This rearrangement joins TRBV6-1 to TRBJ1-1; a possible D gene is TRBD1 (6 bases). The specimen sequenced was tumor-adjacent normal liver tissue. CDR3 region: CASQAYRDTEAFF. The CDR3 nucleotides are TGTGCCAGCCAGGCCTACAGGGACACTGAAGCTTTCTTT.